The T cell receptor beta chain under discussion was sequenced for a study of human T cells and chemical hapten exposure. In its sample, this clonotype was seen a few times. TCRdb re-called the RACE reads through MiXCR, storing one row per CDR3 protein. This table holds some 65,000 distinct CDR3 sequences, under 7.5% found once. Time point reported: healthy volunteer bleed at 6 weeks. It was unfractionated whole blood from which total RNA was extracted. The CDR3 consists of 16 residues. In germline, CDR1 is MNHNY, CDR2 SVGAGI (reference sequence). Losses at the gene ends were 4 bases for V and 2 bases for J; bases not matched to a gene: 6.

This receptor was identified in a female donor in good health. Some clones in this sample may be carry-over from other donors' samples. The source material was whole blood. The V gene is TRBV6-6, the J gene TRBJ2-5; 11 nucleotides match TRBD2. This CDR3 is CASSSDLAGGQETQYF. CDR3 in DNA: TGTGCCAGCAGTTCGGATCTAGCGGGAGGACAAGAGACCCAGTACTTC.